This T cell receptor beta chain was captured in a study of cytomegalovirus exposure and HLA in healthy donors. Clones were read by immunoSEQ multiplex PCR, and TCRdb kept only the in-frame ones, dropping some. Of 100,000 to 150,000 clones in the sample, approximately 89% are singletons; the top ten hold approximately 1.1%. V was clipped by 3 bases and J by 4 bases; unmatched bases: 3. The germline V gene has CDR1 SGHRS and CDR2 YFSETQ. The CDR3 is 14 amino acids. The clonotype was recovered from a woman under 30 in good health and CMV-seronegative. This chain links TRBV5-1 with TRBJ2-5; 10 bases map to TRBD1. Sequencing used PBMCs. The CDR3, as DNA: TGCGCCAGCAGCTGGGGGACAGGGGCAGAGACCCAGTACTTC. Translation gives CASSWGTGAETQYF.